This record covers a single T cell receptor beta chain. Its specificity is unknown. This CDR3 has 15 residues. Germline assignment: CDR1 SQVTM and CDR2 ANQGSEA. Trimming removed 0 bases from V and 7 bases from J, with 16 bases in between. TCR beta cDNA was made from roughly 500 ng total RNA with a constant-region primer. TCR beta libraries came from three nested multiplex PCR rounds using slightly modified ARM-PCR. The opening two PCR rounds, around 9 cycles each, paired TRBV1-TRBV30 forward primers with a C-beta reverse primer. TCRdb analysed the multiplex PCR reads with MiXCR anew, one entry per CDR3 protein. Here the sample spans approximately 24,000 distinct CDR3 sequences, roughly 78% being singletons. These data belong to a study of tumor-infiltrating lymphocytes in primary liver carcinoma. Taking about 19-32 mg of unsorted bulk tissue, the authors co-extracted RNA and DNA. The patients presented with primary liver carcinoma, which was managed through surgical resection. At sampling, these chronic HBV carriers had received no treatment.

General study points: Paired tumor-adjacent and tumor-blood samples overlapped less than tumor region pairs did.

This sequence joins TRBV29-1 and TRBJ2-1; TRBD1 might be the D (6 bases). This TCR was recovered from a man in his forties with primary liver carcinoma and hepatitis B virus infection. Sequencing input: liver tumor tissue from sampling region 3. Subset noted: tumor region T3, left-lateral pole. The CDR3 here is CSVEDPGHVLNEQFF. The CDR3 DNA is TGCAGCGTTGAAGACCCGGGACATGTGTTAAATGAGCAGTTCTTC.